The clone carrying this TCR beta chain was recorded at least ten times. The antigen is not known. At one end the junction does not follow the germline gene, possibly because of a read error. The CDR3 extends 3 residues past the end of the read, so its final part is completed from the germline J gene. Sequencing input was equivalent genomic DNA from CVID and controls. This table comes from immunoSEQ multiplex PCR, and its TCRdb copy is limited to in-frame clones, with some not included. The sample is made up of about 45,000 clones, none counted only once. The data were obtained in a study of T cell clonality in common variable immunodeficiency. The study, taken as a whole, reports: Shared TCRbeta clones were fewer between CVID subjects than controls.

Patients and controls were mostly of Caucasian heritage. CDR1 MGHRA and CDR2 YSYEKL come from the germline V gene. The CDR3 runs 15 residues. The sequence was collected from a person between 18 and 75 years old in good health. J is TRBJ2-3 and V is TRBV4-1, with 8 bases lining up with TRBD2. The sequenced sample was peripheral blood mononuclear cells. The covered CDR3 bases are TGCACCAGCAGTAGCTTAACCAAGAAGGGACTAGCG. Its protein product is CTSSSLTKKGLA. Given in full, the CDR3 is CTSSSLTKKGLAQYF.